This TCR beta chain came from a study of PD-1 blockade in classical Hodgkin lymphoma. In the study overall: Nivolumab was administered to patients intravenously at 3 mg/kg every 2 weeks. Study observations and caveats: After ASCT, patients who started nivolumab under 1 year later were excluded. At baseline, newly diagnosed patients reportedly showed less TCR diversity than healthy donors. Underlying causes for the observed repertoire differences were not defined, possibly disease activity or prior therapy.

Sequencing used immunoSEQ multiplex PCR; TCRdb keeps in-frame clones, though not all of them. The sample contains more than 30,000 clones, around four fifths of which appear only once. CDR1 MNHEY and CDR2 SVGAGI come from the germline V gene. The CDR3 extends over 15 amino acids. Trimming removed 4 bases at V and 8 bases at J, with 20 bases between. On this clone itself: Antigen specificity is unknown.

Relapses following autologous stem cell transplantation were seen in all patients, with brentuximab vedotin exposure varying. The chain couples TRBV6-5 to TRBJ1-1, with D perhaps TRBD1 (5 bases). The sample was peripheral blood mononuclear cells (PBMCs), taken at baseline. The receptor comes from a human donor with classical Hodgkin lymphoma. CDR3: CASSSTLTEVLEAFF. The CDR3, as DNA: TGTGCCAGCAGTTCGACTTTGACAGAGGTTCTCGAAGCTTTCTTT.